This entry describes one TCR beta chain. Its target antigen remains unknown. Base qualities are not provided; no much larger clone lies one nucleotide away. Inclusive of the bounding cysteine and phenylalanine, the CDR3 is 13 residues long. CDR3 DNA only is kept here, 39 bases in frame from base 1. V loses 3 bases of germline sequence and J loses 7 bases, and the interval between the two ends is 12 bases. CDR1 and CDR2, per the germline V gene (reference sequence), are MNHEY and SMNVEV. This specimen belongs to a study of T cell changes during pregnancy in multiple sclerosis (dated by TCRdb to the late 2010s). For the study in its entirety: In women with multiple sclerosis, the researchers looked at how the T cell repertoire shifted as pregnancy progressed.

Receptor amplification or capture employed the immunoSEQ multiplex PCR assay. TCRdb took over this immuneACCESS table, retaining in-frame rearrangements with V and J assigned. Such tables are incomplete; in checked studies, under half of the missing clones stem from an unresolved V gene, and the remainder is unexplained. For this sample the table gives 100,000 or so clones, of which approximately 94% were detected only once. The ten largest account for less than 2.5% of the sample. The receptor chain draws on TRBV27 and TRBJ1-2; 6 matching bases give a weak D call of TRBD1. The input for sequencing was peripheral blood, taken in the third trimester of pregnancy. This sequence was found in a female donor with multiple sclerosis, enrolled in a pregnancy study. The CDR3 protein: CASSFQGTSGYTF. The nucleotide sequence is TGTGCCAGCAGTTTTCAGGGGACTAGTGGCTACACCTTC.